One T cell receptor (beta chain) is described in this entry. Its antigen is still unknown. These data are taken from a study of OX40 agonist ivuxolimab in advanced cancers. Clones were sequenced by immunoSEQ multiplex PCR, and TCRdb holds only the in-frame ones, with some missing. The top ten hold 3% of the sample, which has about 51,000 clones, roughly 84% seen once. If patients had autoimmune disease history or systemic immunosuppression, they were excluded. This CDR3 is built from 15 residues. V lost 4 bases, J lost 3 bases, and 8 bases stayed unmatched. Germline lookup yields CDR1 SGHRS and CDR2 YFSETQ. Study-wide points: At 0.1 to 3.0 mg/kg, CD4+ and CD8+ blood T cells expanded clonally by week 6. There were also nonresponders showing low normalized T-cell clonal expansion.

The chain carries TRBV5-1 and TRBJ2-3; 7 positions agree with TRBD2. This specimen consisted of CD4+ or CD8+ T cells sorted from blood, obtained in a trial of the OX40 agonist ivuxolimab. The TCR was taken from an adult with an advanced solid tumor such as melanoma, head and neck, liver or kidney cancer. CDR3 residues: CASSPRTSTTDTQYF. Here the CDR3 DNA reads TGCGCCAGCAGCCCAAGGACTAGTACGACAGATACGCAGTATTTT.